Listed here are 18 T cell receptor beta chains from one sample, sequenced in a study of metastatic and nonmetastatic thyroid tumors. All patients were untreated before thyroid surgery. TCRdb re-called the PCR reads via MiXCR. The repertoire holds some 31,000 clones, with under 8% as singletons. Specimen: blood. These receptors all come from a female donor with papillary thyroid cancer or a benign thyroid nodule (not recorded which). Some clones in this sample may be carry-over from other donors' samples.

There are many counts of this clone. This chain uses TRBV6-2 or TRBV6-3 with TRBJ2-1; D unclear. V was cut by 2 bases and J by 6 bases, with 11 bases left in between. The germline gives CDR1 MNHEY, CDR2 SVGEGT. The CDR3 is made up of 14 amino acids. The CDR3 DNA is TGTGCCAGCAGTTACCGCCTGGTCCGCAATGAGCAGTTCTTC. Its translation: CASSYRLVRNEQFF.

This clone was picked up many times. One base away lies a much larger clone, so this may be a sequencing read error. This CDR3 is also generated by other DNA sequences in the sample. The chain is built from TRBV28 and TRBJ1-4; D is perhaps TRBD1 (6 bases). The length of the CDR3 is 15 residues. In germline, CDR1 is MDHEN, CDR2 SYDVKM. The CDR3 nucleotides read TGTGCCAGTAGTTTCGGGGGCAGTGAAGATGAAAAACTGTTTTTT. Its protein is CASSFGGSEDEKLFF.

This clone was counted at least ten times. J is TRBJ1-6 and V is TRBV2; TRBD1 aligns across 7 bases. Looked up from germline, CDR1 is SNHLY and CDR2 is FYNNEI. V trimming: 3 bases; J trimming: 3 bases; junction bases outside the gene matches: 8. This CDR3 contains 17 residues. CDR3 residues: CASSDQGGNYYNSPLHF. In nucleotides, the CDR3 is TGTGCCAGCAGTGACCAGGGGGGGAATTACTATAATTCACCCCTCCACTTT.

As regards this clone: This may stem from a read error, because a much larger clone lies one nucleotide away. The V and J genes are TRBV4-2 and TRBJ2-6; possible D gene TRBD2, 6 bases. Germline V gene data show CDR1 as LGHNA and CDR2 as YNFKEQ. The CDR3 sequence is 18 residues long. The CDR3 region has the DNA TGTGCCAGCAGCCCCCCGACAGTATTCCTCGGAGGGGCCAACGCCCTGACTTTC. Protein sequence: CASSPPTVFLGGANALTF.

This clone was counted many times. For the CDR3, the DNA is TGTGCCAGCAGCTTCCTGGGGGGAGGGACTGAAGCTTTCTTT. This gives the protein CASSFLGGGTEAFF. The V call is TRBV7-9, the J call TRBJ1-1, with D perhaps TRBD1 (5 bases). V was cut by 3 bases and J by 5 bases, with 13 bases left in between. The CDR3 has 14 amino acids. Germline CDR1 and CDR2: SEHNR and FQNEAQ (reference sequence).

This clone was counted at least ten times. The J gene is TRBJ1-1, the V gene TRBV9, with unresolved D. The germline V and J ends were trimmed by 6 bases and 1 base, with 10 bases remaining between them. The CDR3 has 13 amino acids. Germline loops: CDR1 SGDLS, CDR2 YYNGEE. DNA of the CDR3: TGTGCCAGCACCTCCGGATCGAACACTGAAGCTTTCTTT. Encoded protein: CASTSGSNTEAFF.

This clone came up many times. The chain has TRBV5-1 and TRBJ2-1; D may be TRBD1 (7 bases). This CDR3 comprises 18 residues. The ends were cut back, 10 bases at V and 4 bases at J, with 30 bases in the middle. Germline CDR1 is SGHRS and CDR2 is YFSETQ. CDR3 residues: CAGTGTLFRDRLYNEQFF. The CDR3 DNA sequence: TGCGCCGGCACGGGGACTCTCTTTAGGGACAGACTTTACAATGAGCAGTTCTTC.

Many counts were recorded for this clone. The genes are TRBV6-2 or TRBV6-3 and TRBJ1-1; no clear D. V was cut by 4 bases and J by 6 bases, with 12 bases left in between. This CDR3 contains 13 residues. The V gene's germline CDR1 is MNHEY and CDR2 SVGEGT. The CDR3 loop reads CASSSVMVAEAFF. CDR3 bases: TGTGCCAGCAGTTCCGTGATGGTGGCTGAAGCTTTCTTT.

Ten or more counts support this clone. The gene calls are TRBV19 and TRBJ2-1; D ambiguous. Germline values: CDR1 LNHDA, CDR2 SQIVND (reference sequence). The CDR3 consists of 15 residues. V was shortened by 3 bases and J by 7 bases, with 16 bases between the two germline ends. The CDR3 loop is CASSIGRPPNNEQFF. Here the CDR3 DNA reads TGTGCCAGTAGTATCGGCAGGCCCCCTAATAATGAGCAGTTCTTC. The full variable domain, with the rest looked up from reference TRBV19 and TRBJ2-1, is DGGITQSPKYLFRKEGQNVTLSCEQNLNHDAMYWYRQDPGQGLRLIYYSQIVNDFQKGDIAEGYSVSREKKESFPLTVTSAQKNPTAFYLCASSIGRPPNNEQFFGPGTRLTVL.

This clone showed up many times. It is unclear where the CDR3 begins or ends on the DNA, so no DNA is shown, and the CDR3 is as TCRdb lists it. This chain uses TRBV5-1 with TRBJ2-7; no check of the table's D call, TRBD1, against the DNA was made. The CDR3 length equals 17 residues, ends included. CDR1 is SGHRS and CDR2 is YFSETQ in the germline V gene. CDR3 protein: CASSFGSGQGPTYEQYF.

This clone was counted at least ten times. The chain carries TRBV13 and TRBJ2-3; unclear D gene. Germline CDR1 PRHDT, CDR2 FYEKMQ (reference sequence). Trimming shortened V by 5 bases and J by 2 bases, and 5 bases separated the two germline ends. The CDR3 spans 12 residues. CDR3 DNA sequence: TGTGCCAGCAGCCCCTTCACAGATACGCAGTATTTT. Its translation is CASSPFTDTQYF.

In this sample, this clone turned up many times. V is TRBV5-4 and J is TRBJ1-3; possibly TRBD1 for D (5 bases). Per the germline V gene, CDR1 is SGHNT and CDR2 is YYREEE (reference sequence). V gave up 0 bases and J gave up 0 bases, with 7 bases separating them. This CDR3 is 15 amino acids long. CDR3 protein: CASSLADTSGNTIYF. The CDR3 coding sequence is TGTGCCAGCAGCTTGGCGGACACCTCTGGAAACACCATATATTTT.

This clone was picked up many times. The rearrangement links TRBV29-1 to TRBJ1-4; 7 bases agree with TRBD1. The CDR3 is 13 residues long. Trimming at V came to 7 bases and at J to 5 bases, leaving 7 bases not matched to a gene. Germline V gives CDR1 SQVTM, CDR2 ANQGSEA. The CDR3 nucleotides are TGCAGCGGGAGAGACAGGGCAAATGAAAAACTGTTTTTT. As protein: CSGRDRANEKLFF.

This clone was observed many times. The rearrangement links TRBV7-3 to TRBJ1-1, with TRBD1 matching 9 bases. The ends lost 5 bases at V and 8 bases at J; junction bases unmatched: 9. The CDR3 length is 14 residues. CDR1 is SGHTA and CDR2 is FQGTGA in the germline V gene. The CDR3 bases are TGTGCCAGCAGCCCACAGGGGGCCTCAAAAGAAGCTTTCTTT. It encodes CASSPQGASKEAFF.

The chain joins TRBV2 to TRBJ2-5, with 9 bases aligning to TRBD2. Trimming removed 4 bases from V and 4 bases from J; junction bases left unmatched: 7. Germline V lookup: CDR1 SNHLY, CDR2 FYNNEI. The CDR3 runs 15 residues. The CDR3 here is CASSGSGSLGETQYF. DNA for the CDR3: TGTGCCAGCAGTGGTAGCGGGAGTTTGGGAGAGACCCAGTACTTC. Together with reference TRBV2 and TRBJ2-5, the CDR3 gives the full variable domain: EPEVTQTPSHQVTQMGQEVILRCVPISNHLYFYWYRQILGQKVEFLVSFYNNEISEKSEIFDDQFSVERPDGSNFTLKIRSTKLEDSAMYFCASSGSGSLGETQYFGPGTRLLVL.

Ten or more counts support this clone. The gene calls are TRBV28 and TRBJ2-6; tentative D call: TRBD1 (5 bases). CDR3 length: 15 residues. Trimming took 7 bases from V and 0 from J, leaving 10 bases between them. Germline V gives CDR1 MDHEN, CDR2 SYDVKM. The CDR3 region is CASKGASSGANVLTF. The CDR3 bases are TGTGCCAGCAAAGGGGCCAGCTCTGGGGCCAACGTCCTGACTTTC.

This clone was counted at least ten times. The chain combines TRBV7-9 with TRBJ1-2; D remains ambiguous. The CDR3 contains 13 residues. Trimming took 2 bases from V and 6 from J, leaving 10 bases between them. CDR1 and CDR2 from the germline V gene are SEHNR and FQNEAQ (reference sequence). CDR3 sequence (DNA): TGTGCCAGCAGCTTATTCCAGAGGGATGGCTACACCTTC. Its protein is CASSLFQRDGYTF.

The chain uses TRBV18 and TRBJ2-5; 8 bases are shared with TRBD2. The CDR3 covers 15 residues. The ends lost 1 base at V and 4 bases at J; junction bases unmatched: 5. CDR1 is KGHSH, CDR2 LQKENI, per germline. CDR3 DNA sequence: TGTGCCAGCTCACCACGTAGCGGGGCTACAGAGACCCAGTACTTC. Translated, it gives CASSPRSGATETQYF.